These 29 T cell receptor beta chains came from one sample sequenced in a study of cytomegalovirus exposure and HLA in healthy donors (dated by TCRdb to 2016 to 2017). The library was produced with the immunoSEQ multiplex PCR assay. For the multiplex PCR, a mixture combining 60 forward primers for TCR Vbeta segments and 13 reverse primers for TCR Jbeta segments was used. The source is immuneACCESS, and TCRdb retained only in-frame sequences with V and J called. Part of the clones is not carried over; for the studies checked, unresolved V genes explain less than half of this, and the remainder is unexplained. This sample has 150,000 to 200,000 clones in its table, and roughly four fifths of those were observed once. Approximately 2% of the sample goes to the ten largest clones. Material: PBMCs. The receptors were gathered from a man in his thirties or forties in good health and CMV-seronegative.

The chain links TRBV29-1 to TRBJ1-3; a weak D match, TRBD1 (5 bases). Germline loops: CDR1 SQVTM, CDR2 ANQGSEA. The CDR3 is 17 amino acids. The germline V and J ends were trimmed by 4 bases and 4 bases, with 23 bases remaining between them. The chain's CDR3 is CSVGFVTGAMAGNTIYF. The DNA for the CDR3 is TGCAGCGTTGGGTTTGTAACAGGCGCCATGGCCGGAAACACCATATATTTT.

This chain uses TRBV27 with TRBJ1-5; D is undetermined. CDR1 is MNHEY, CDR2 SMNVEV, per germline (reference sequence). This CDR3 contains 13 residues. The V end lost 3 bases, the J end lost 4 bases, and 7 bases lay between the germline ends. This chain's CDR3 is CASSFEINQPQHF. CDR3 DNA: TGTGCCAGCAGTTTCGAGATAAATCAGCCCCAGCATTTT.

This clone was counted a single time. The genes are TRBV18 and TRBJ1-1; tentative D call: TRBD1 (5 bases). CDR3 length equals 15 residues. Germline lookup yields CDR1 KGHSH and CDR2 LQKENI. Trimming removed 2 bases from V and 4 bases from J, with 14 bases in between. Written as DNA, the CDR3 is TGTGCCAGCTCACCAAGGAAGGGGAAGGGCACTGAAGCTTTCTTT. It is translated as CASSPRKGKGTEAFF.

This chain joins TRBV5-4 and TRBJ2-7, with a tentative D call TRBD2 (6 bases). The CDR3 runs 16 residues. Germline CDR1 SGHNT, CDR2 YYREEE (reference sequence). The V end lost 4 bases, the J end lost 0 bases, and 17 bases lay between the germline ends. DNA for the CDR3: TGTGCCAGCAGCCCGAAGGCTAGCGTAAGCTCCTACGAGCAGTACTTC. It specifies CASSPKASVSSYEQYF.

CDR3 nucleotides: TGTGCCAGCAGCGCATCGGGACAGGGGTATGAAAAACTGTTTTTT. Residues: CASSASGQGYEKLFF. The rearrangement uses TRBV14 and TRBJ1-4, with TRBD1 matching over 10 bases. V shed 5 bases, J shed 6 bases, and the junction held 6 bases outside the gene matches. CDR1 and CDR2 (germline): SGHDN, FVKESK. This CDR3 contains 15 residues. The full variable domain, its missing parts supplied by reference TRBV14 and TRBJ1-4, is EAGVTQFPSHSVIEKGQTVTLRCDPISGHDNLYWYRRVMGKEIKFLLHFVKESKQDESGMPNNRFLAERTGGTYSTLKVQPAELEDSGVYFCASSASGQGYEKLFFGSGTQLSVL.

The CDR3 spells CASSLAGRKGIVGQPQHF. The CDR3 DNA follows: TGTGCCAGCAGCTTAGCGGGGAGAAAAGGAATAGTTGGTCAGCCCCAGCATTTT. This chain uses TRBV7-9 with TRBJ1-5; D gene uncertain. The V end was cut by 0 bases, the J end by 6 bases, with 21 bases between. Germline CDR1 reads SEHNR; CDR2 reads FQNEAQ (reference sequence). The CDR3 totals 18 residues.

This chain connects TRBV7-3 to TRBJ2-3, with 9 bases that match TRBD2. The CDR3 is 17 amino acids. Germline trimming cut 0 bases from V and 2 bases from J; bases unmatched to any gene: 6. Germline lookup yields CDR1 SGHTA and CDR2 FQGTGA. CDR3 residues: CASSLTGAGGLTDTQYF. The CDR3 DNA follows: TGTGCCAGCAGCTTAACGGGAGCGGGAGGCCTCACAGATACGCAGTATTTT. The variable domain in full, completed from reference TRBV7-3 and TRBJ2-3, reads GAGVSQTPSNKVTEKGKYVELRCDPISGHTALYWYRQSLGQGPEFLIYFQGTGAADDSGLPNDRFFAVRPEGSVSTLKIQRTERGDSAVYLCASSLTGAGGLTDTQYFGPGTRLTVL.

This chain joins TRBV5-1 and TRBJ2-7; perhaps TRBD1 as D (6 bases). The CDR3 totals 13 residues. Trimming stripped 3 bases from V and 3 bases from J, with 10 bases between. Per germline, CDR1 SGHRS and CDR2 YFSETQ. Here the CDR3 reads CASSSDSYYEQYF. CDR3 sequence (DNA): TGCGCCAGCAGCTCGGACAGCTACTACGAGCAGTACTTC.

This clone was seen more than once but under ten times. The chain couples TRBV2 to TRBJ1-1; TRBD1 might be the D (5 bases). Between the trimmed V and J ends, which lost 8 bases and 4 bases, there was a span of 11 bases. CDR1 is SNHLY, CDR2 FYNNEI, per germline. There are 12 residues in the CDR3. The CDR3 region has the DNA TGTGCCAGCCGGGGGAGTCGCACTGAAGCTTTCTTT. The encoded protein is CASRGSRTEAFF.

This chain connects TRBV28 to TRBJ1-5; no definite D call. In germline, CDR1 is MDHEN, CDR2 SYDVKM. This CDR3 contains 19 residues. V gave up 6 bases and J gave up 3 bases, with 27 bases separating them. The CDR3 loop is CASSTTRAGSEPNNQPQHF. Here the CDR3 DNA reads TGTGCCAGCAGCACCACACGGGCTGGGAGCGAGCCTAACAATCAGCCCCAGCATTTT.

CDR3 bases: TGTGCCAGCAGTGACTCAGGAGGACATGAGCAGTTCTTC. Its protein is CASSDSGGHEQFF. The chain has TRBV2 and TRBJ2-1; the D gene is possibly TRBD2 (5 bases). There are 13 residues in the CDR3. V lost 3 bases to trimming and J lost 8 bases, with 11 bases between them. The germline gives CDR1 SNHLY, CDR2 FYNNEI.

The count of this clone is one. The chain combines TRBV11-2 with TRBJ1-2; no firm D call. Trimming pared 2 bases from V and 2 bases from J, leaving 15 bases between. The germline V gene encodes CDR1 SGHAT and CDR2 FQNNGV. The CDR3 loop spans 16 amino acids. The chain's CDR3 is CASSLPAGGMNYGYTF. DNA of the CDR3: TGTGCCAGCAGCTTACCAGCGGGAGGGATGAACTATGGCTACACCTTC.

This clone appeared a single time. CDR3 protein: CASSPSVAGAYEQYF. CDR3 nucleotide sequence: TGCGCCAGCAGCCCGAGCGTAGCGGGAGCCTACGAGCAGTACTTC. The rearrangement joins TRBV4-1 to TRBJ2-7; 9 nucleotides line up with TRBD2. Germline V gene sequence: CDR1 MGHRA, CDR2 YSYEKL. Trimming at V came to 4 bases and at J to 2 bases, leaving 6 bases not matched to a gene. The CDR3 has 15 residues.

The gene calls are TRBV15 and TRBJ2-7, with 9 bases lining up with TRBD1. The CDR3 length is 14 residues. Per germline, CDR1 LNHNV and CDR2 YYDKDF (reference sequence). The ends lost 3 bases at V and 4 bases at J; junction bases unmatched: 4. The CDR3, as DNA: TGTGCCACCAGCAGGAGGACAGGGGAATACGAGCAGTACTTC. Protein: CATSRRTGEYEQYF.

V gene TRBV5-6 combines with J gene TRBJ1-1; D is unclear. The germline V gene has CDR1 SGHDT and CDR2 YYEEEE. The CDR3 runs to 17 residues. V was shortened by 1 base and J by 1 base, with 17 bases between the two germline ends. For the CDR3, the DNA is TGTGCCAGCAGCTTGTGGGTGCGAAGGAGTACGAACACTGAAGCTTTCTTT. This sequence encodes CASSLWVRRSTNTEAFF.

As to this clone: Other nucleotide sequences from this sample produce the same CDR3. The chain uses TRBV5-1 and TRBJ2-2; tentative D call: TRBD2 (5 bases). The CDR3 has 15 amino acids. Trimming removed 8 bases at V and 0 bases at J, with 14 bases between. The germline CDR1 and CDR2 sequences are SGHRS and YFSETQ. The CDR3 sequence: CASSPDGTNTGELFF. The CDR3 bases are TGCGCCAGTTCACCCGACGGGACGAACACCGGGGAGCTGTTTTTT. Combining the CDR3 with reference TRBV5-1 and TRBJ2-2 gives the whole variable domain KAGVTQTPRYLIKTRGQQVTLSCSPISGHRSVSWYQQTPGQGLQFLFEYFSETQRNKGNFPGRFSGRQFSNSRSEMNVSTLELGDSALYLCASSPDGTNTGELFFGEGSRLTVL.

This chain uses TRBV28 with TRBJ1-5; a weak D match, TRBD1 (6 bases). The CDR3 contains 16 residues. Trimming cost V 2 bases and J 3 bases, with 14 bases left between them. CDR1 is MDHEN and CDR2 is SYDVKM in the germline V gene. CDR3 in amino acids: CASSLGQTDTNQPQHF. The CDR3, as DNA: TGTGCCAGCAGTTTAGGACAGACAGACACCAATCAGCCCCAGCATTTT.

V is TRBV10-3 and J is TRBJ1-5; no clear D gene. CDR3 length equals 12 residues. Germline-derived CDR1 and CDR2 are ENHRY and SYGVKD. The ends were cut back, 6 bases at V and 10 bases at J, with 13 bases in the middle. The CDR3 spells CAISPGDGPQHF. CDR3 DNA: TGTGCCATCAGCCCCGGGGATGGACCCCAGCATTTT.

In its sample, this clone was seen once. This chain connects TRBV27 to TRBJ2-2; 8 bases agree with TRBD1. With V trimmed by 8 bases and J by 6 bases, 5 bases remained unmatched. Per the germline V gene, CDR1 is MNHEY and CDR2 is SMNVEV (reference sequence). There are 13 residues in the CDR3. As DNA, the CDR3 is TGTGCCAGCTCGTGGACAGGGTCCGGGGAGCTGTTTTTT. Residues: CASSWTGSGELFF.

The chain is built from TRBV28 and TRBJ2-2; 15 bases match TRBD2. CDR3 size: 19 residues. V lost 7 bases and J lost 5; bases outside the gene matches: 14. The V gene's germline CDR1 is MDHEN and CDR2 SYDVKM. CDR3 bases: TGTGCCAGCAACCCGCGGACTAGCGGGAGGGCCATGTTGACCGGGGAGCTGTTTTTT. It translates to CASNPRTSGRAMLTGELFF.

J is TRBJ2-3 and V is TRBV27, with 8 bases that match TRBD2. This CDR3 region has 15 residues. Trimming cost V 4 bases and J 0 bases; bases outside gene matches: 3. The V gene's germline CDR1 is MNHEY and CDR2 SMNVEV (reference sequence). CDR3 bases: TGTGCCAGCAGTTCTTTAGCGGGAAGCACAGATACGCAGTATTTT. Translation gives CASSSLAGSTDTQYF.

The chain couples TRBV30 to TRBJ2-7; D might be TRBD1 (6 bases). The CDR3 loop spans 12 amino acids. V lost 7 bases, J lost 2 bases, and 12 bases lay in between. Germline CDR1 is GTSNPN and CDR2 is SVGIG (reference sequence). CDR3 amino acids: CALRDITYEQYF. The CDR3 bases are TGTGCCTTACGGGACATAACCTACGAGCAGTACTTC.

The gene calls are TRBV11-1 and TRBJ2-7; D is possibly TRBD1 (6 bases). Trimming took 3 bases from V and 6 from J, leaving 15 bases between them. Germline V CDR1 and CDR2: SGHAT, FQDESV (reference sequence). This CDR3 is 14 amino acids long. The CDR3 reads CASSFTGTSREQYF. CDR3 nucleotides: TGTGCCAGCAGCTTTACAGGGACGTCTCGCGAGCAGTACTTC.

The chain combines TRBV10-3 with TRBJ2-7; possibly TRBD1 for D (6 bases). Germline CDR1 and CDR2: ENHRY and SYGVKD. The CDR3 has 14 amino acids. Trimming stripped 4 bases from V and 0 bases from J, with 10 bases between. The CDR3 protein is CAISGMDSSYEQYF. The CDR3 coding sequence is TGTGCCATCAGTGGAATGGACAGCTCCTACGAGCAGTACTTC.

This chain joins TRBV4-1 and TRBJ2-7; TRBD1 is a possible D gene (5 bases). Between the trimmed V and J ends, which lost 0 bases and 3 bases, there was a span of 15 bases. The CDR3 is made up of 16 amino acids. Looked up from germline, CDR1 is MGHRA and CDR2 is YSYEKL. This chain's CDR3 is CASSQDPQQGYYEQYF. In DNA form, the CDR3 reads TGCGCCAGCAGCCAAGATCCCCAGCAGGGCTACTACGAGCAGTACTTC.

The chain uses TRBV5-1 and TRBJ1-4, with 10 bases identical to TRBD1. The CDR3 is 16 amino acids. Trimming took 4 bases from V and 6 from J; bases not matched to a gene: 9. Germline V gene sequence: CDR1 SGHRS, CDR2 YFSETQ. The CDR3 spells CASSRGPGQGYEKLFF. Written as DNA, the CDR3 is TGCGCCAGCAGCCGAGGTCCGGGACAGGGGTATGAAAAACTGTTTTTT.

This clone occurred a few times. The chain employs TRBV9 and TRBJ2-1, with TRBD2 matching 7 bases. Germline V lookup: CDR1 SGDLS, CDR2 YYNGEE. J gave up 4 bases and V 0 bases, and 7 bases lay outside the gene matches. This CDR3 spans 16 amino acids. The CDR3: CASSVEGRERYNEQFF. In DNA, the CDR3 is TGTGCCAGCAGCGTAGAAGGGCGGGAGCGGTACAATGAGCAGTTCTTC.

This clone was counted a few times. The rearrangement joins TRBV5-6 to TRBJ1-1, with D hard to call. The CDR3 is 11 amino acids. Germline loops: CDR1 SGHDT, CDR2 YYEEEE. V was trimmed by 0 bases and J by 8 bases, leaving 5 bases between them. The CDR3 nucleotides are TGTGCCAGCAGCTTGGTAGAAGAAGCTTTCTTT. Translated, it gives CASSLVEEAFF.

V gene TRBV9 combines with J gene TRBJ2-2; 8 bases map to TRBD2. There are 13 residues in the CDR3. In germline, CDR1 is SGDLS, CDR2 YYNGEE. Trimming took 6 bases from V and 4 from J; bases not matched to a gene: 2. CDR3 nucleotide sequence: TGTGCCAGCAACAGCGGGAGCACCGGGGAGCTGTTTTTT. It codes for CASNSGSTGELFF.